This paragraph reports one TCR beta chain. Its matching antigen is unknown. This entry belongs to a study of graft-versus-host responses after intestinal transplantation. Background on the study: The transplants performed in recipients were multivisceral, liver-intestinal, or isolated intestinal. Anti-thymocyte globulin induction, then tacrolimus and steroids for two to four years, went to all recipients.

Germline trimming cut 6 bases from V and 4 bases from J; bases unmatched to any gene: 4. Germline V gene sequence: CDR1 MDHEN, CDR2 SYDVKM. The CDR3 extends over 14 amino acids. Study-wide findings and caveats: The recipient marrow held GvH clones, and some of them showed up first in ileum or blood. Circulating GvH clones peaking coincided with falling HvG clones soon after transplant.

Measured with immunoSEQ multiplex PCR; TCRdb has only the in-frame clones, and not every one. The sample records approximately 100,000 clones, about 84% being singletons. The chain joins TRBV28 to TRBJ2-2; 8 bases are a match to TRBD2. This clonotype originated in a human patient who received an intestinal transplant, so some T cells may come from the graft donor. Sequencing was performed on PBMCs, taken 255 days after intestinal transplant. CDR3 loop: CASSISGATGELFF. CDR3 DNA: TGTGCCAGCAGCATTAGCGGGGCCACCGGGGAGCTGTTTTTT.